Below are 29 T cell receptor beta chains sequenced from a single sample in a study of regulatory T cells in long-lasting Graves disease. Building the TCR beta libraries relied on iRepertoire HTBI primers, and CDR3 regions underwent Arm-PCR. TCRdb analysed the multiplex PCR reads with MiXCR anew, one entry per CDR3 protein. The data contain more than 450,000 distinct CDR3 sequences, around 16% of them seen just once; the ten biggest clones take up more than 10%. Time point noted: newly diagnosed GD, antithyroid drugs for less than 3 months. TCR sequences were obtained from RNA taken from PBMCs. These data also featured in a second study, about T cells in Graves' hyperthyroidism and ophthalmopathy.

Sequencing was performed on peripheral blood mononuclear cells (PBMCs), taken at new diagnosis, from a patient treated with antithyroid drugs. Receptors were obtained from a man aged 35-49 years with Graves disease.

This sequence joins TRBV6-1 and TRBJ2-3; no definite D call. The V end was cut by 8 bases, the J end by 5 bases, with 20 bases between. This CDR3 has 15 amino acids. Germline assignment: CDR1 MNHNS and CDR2 SASEGT. CDR3 DNA sequence: TGTGCCAGCTGCCGGGTTCACCTTCATGGAGATACGCAGTATTTT. This translates into CASCRVHLHGDTQYF.

Only a few counts were recorded for this clonotype. The V call is TRBV11-3, the J call TRBJ2-7; 7 bases are a match to TRBD1. Germline-derived CDR1 and CDR2 are SGHNT and YENEEA. This CDR3 contains 13 residues. V was pared by 9 bases and J by 0 bases, with 5 bases of the junction left unmatched. The CDR3 DNA reads as TGTGCCAGTATGGGACAGCACTCCTACGAGCAGTACTTC. The encoded protein is CASMGQHSYEQYF.

This clonotype was seen repeatedly, ten times or more. This chain connects TRBV4-1 to TRBJ1-1; TRBD1 is a possible D gene (6 bases). Between the trimmed V and J ends, which lost 7 bases and 3 bases, there was a span of 18 bases. Germline lookup yields CDR1 MGHRA and CDR2 YSYEKL. CDR3 length: 15 residues. In DNA form, the CDR3 reads TGCGCCAGCACCCGGGACACCACGGGGGACACTGAAGCTTTCTTT. Its translation is CASTRDTTGDTEAFF.

This clonotype was detected many times. The chain carries TRBV5-1 and TRBJ2-3, with a tentative D call TRBD2 (6 bases). CDR1 is SGHRS, CDR2 YFSETQ, per germline. Between the trimmed V and J ends, which lost 6 bases and 4 bases, there was a span of 12 bases. The CDR3 loop spans 13 amino acids. The DNA for the CDR3 is TGCGCCAGCACCCGGGGGATCGCAGATACGCAGTATTTT. It codes for CASTRGIADTQYF.

The chain links TRBV12-3 or TRBV12-4 to TRBJ2-1; 11 bases match TRBD2. The CDR3 totals 12 residues. Unmatched junction bases numbered 4, after V lost 6 bases and J lost 12 bases. The CDR3: CASRPTSGRQFF. CDR3 nucleotides: TGTGCCAGCAGACCTACTAGCGGGAGGCAGTTCTTC.

This clonotype has ten or more counts. The chain links TRBV10-3 to TRBJ2-7; TRBD1 or TRBD2 may be the D gene (5 bases each). V was cut by 5 bases and J by 0 bases, with 11 bases left in between. The CDR3 has 14 residues. Germline CDR1 ENHRY, CDR2 SYGVKD. The CDR3 spells CAISWDPTSYEQYF. The CDR3, as DNA: TGTGCCATCAGTTGGGACCCAACCTCCTACGAGCAGTACTTC.

This clonotype was picked up many times. The rearrangement links TRBV15 to TRBJ2-7, with TRBD2 matching over 11 bases. Germline V lookup: CDR1 LNHNV, CDR2 YYDKDF (reference sequence). The ends lost 4 bases at V and 4 bases at J; junction bases unmatched: 0. The CDR3 covers 13 residues. This CDR3 reads CATSTSGRYEQYF. The CDR3 DNA follows: TGTGCCACCAGCACTAGCGGGAGGTACGAGCAGTACTTC.

This chain joins TRBV20-1 and TRBJ2-2; 16 positions match TRBD2. The CDR3 runs to 16 residues. Germline V CDR1 and CDR2: DFQATT, SNEGSKA (reference sequence). Germline trimming cut 6 bases from V and 4 bases from J; bases unmatched to any gene: 5. The CDR3 here is CSAGLAGGRFTGELFF. The CDR3 nucleotides read TGCAGTGCGGGACTAGCGGGAGGGCGTTTCACCGGGGAGCTGTTTTTT.

This clonotype was found many times. The chain is built from TRBV24-1 and TRBJ2-5, with D uncertain. V shed 3 bases and J shed 1 base, with 5 bases lying between them. This CDR3 contains 13 residues. CDR1 KGHDR and CDR2 SFDVKD come from the germline V gene. DNA of the CDR3: TGTGCCACCAGTGATCCCCCCCAAGAGACCCAGTACTTC. Protein product: CATSDPPQETQYF.

This clonotype was found a few times. An end of the junction differs from the germline gene, which may be a read error. The chain combines TRBV5-1 with TRBJ2-1, with TRBD2 matching over 14 bases. The CDR3 has 16 amino acids. The V gene's germline CDR1 is SGHRS and CDR2 YFSETQ. Here the CDR3 reads CASSSPGLAGVNEQFF. The CDR3 DNA sequence: TGTGCCAGCAGCTCACCGGGACTAGCGGGAGTCAATGAGCAGTTCTTC. Full variable domain (missing parts from reference TRBV5-1 and TRBJ2-1): KAGVTQTPRYLIKTRGQQVTLSCSPISGHRSVSWYQQTPGQGLQFLFEYFSETQRNKGNFPGRFSGRQFSNSRSEMNVSTLELGDSALYLCASSSPGLAGVNEQFFGPGTRLTVL.

This clonotype was detected only a few times. The J gene is TRBJ2-2, the V gene TRBV9; D is possibly TRBD1 (6 bases). There are 13 residues in the CDR3. The ends were cut back, 4 bases at V and 7 bases at J, with 11 bases in the middle. CDR1 and CDR2 from the germline V gene are SGDLS and YYNGEE. As DNA, the CDR3 is TGTGCCAGCAGCCCTCAGGGGCACGGGGAGCTGTTTTTT. Encoded protein: CASSPQGHGELFF.

The V and J genes are TRBV7-9 and TRBJ1-6; unclear D gene. V dropped 0 bases and J dropped 9 bases, with 12 bases sitting between them. The germline CDR1 and CDR2 sequences are SEHNR and FQNEAQ (reference sequence). The CDR3 runs to 15 residues. The CDR3 is CASSLAVGATSPLHF. As DNA, the CDR3 is TGTGCCAGCAGCTTAGCGGTGGGCGCGACTTCACCCCTCCACTTT.

To note about this clonotype: A read error may be the cause here, since a much bigger clone is one base away. V usage is TRBV3-1 and J usage is TRBJ1-1; 7 bases match TRBD1. With 4 bases clipped from V and 3 bases from J, the junction kept 5 bases outside the gene matches. The germline gives CDR1 LGHDT, CDR2 YNNKEL (reference sequence). CDR3 length: 14 amino acids. The chain's CDR3 is CASSRGGRYTEAFF. Written as DNA, the CDR3 is TGTGCCAGCAGCCGAGGGGGCAGGTACACTGAAGCTTTCTTT.

The V and J genes are TRBV2 and TRBJ2-6; D might be TRBD1 (5 bases). The CDR3 loop spans 15 amino acids. CDR1 and CDR2 from the germline V gene are SNHLY and FYNNEI. The ends were cut back, 3 bases at V and 0 bases at J, with 6 bases in the middle. This CDR3 is CASSDDSSGANVLTF. The CDR3 DNA reads TGTGCCAGCAGTGACGACAGCTCTGGGGCCAACGTCCTGACTTTC.

The gene calls are TRBV3-1 and TRBJ1-1; D is undetermined. The CDR3 is 14 residues long. V was cut by 1 base and J by 0 bases, with 6 bases left in between. Per the germline V gene, CDR1 is LGHDT and CDR2 is YNNKEL (reference sequence). The DNA of the CDR3 is TGTGCCAGCAGCCAAGCGGCGATGAACACTGAAGCTTTCTTT. It codes for CASSQAAMNTEAFF.

V gene TRBV20-1 combines with J gene TRBJ1-3, with D unclear. Trimming cost V 2 bases and J 0 bases, with 5 bases left between them. The CDR3 contains 13 residues. Germline V gene lookup returns CDR1 DFQATT and CDR2 SNEGSKA (reference sequence). Here the CDR3 DNA reads TGCAGTGCTAGACGGTACTCTGGAAACACCATATATTTT. Translation: CSARRYSGNTIYF.

The sample holds many counts of this clonotype. The chain is built from TRBV6-5 and TRBJ1-4, with a weak D call TRBD1 (6 bases). Trimming removed 0 bases at V and 6 bases at J, with 14 bases between. The V gene's germline CDR1 is MNHEY and CDR2 SVGAGI. The CDR3 has 16 amino acids. DNA for the CDR3: TGTGCCAGCAGTTACTCGATTAGGGGGGCCGATGAAAAACTGTTTTTT. Encoded protein: CASSYSIRGADEKLFF.

This sequence joins TRBV5-1 and TRBJ2-6; D remains unclear. This CDR3 has 15 residues. Germline assignment: CDR1 SGHRS and CDR2 YFSETQ. V lost 4 bases, J lost 0 bases, and 8 bases lay in between. The CDR3: CASSRALSGANVLTF. The CDR3 DNA reads as TGCGCCAGCAGCCGCGCGCTCTCTGGGGCCAACGTCCTGACTTTC. Full variable domain (missing parts from reference TRBV5-1 and TRBJ2-6): KAGVTQTPRYLIKTRGQQVTLSCSPISGHRSVSWYQQTPGQGLQFLFEYFSETQRNKGNFPGRFSGRQFSNSRSEMNVSTLELGDSALYLCASSRALSGANVLTFGAGSRLTVL.

This clonotype occurred many times. J is TRBJ1-2 and V is TRBV6-5, with D hard to call. The CDR3 has 13 residues. The V end was cut by 0 bases, the J end by 10 bases, with 12 bases between. Germline V gives CDR1 MNHEY, CDR2 SVGAGI. The CDR3 nucleotides read TGTGCCAGCAGTTACTCGTTAAAGGTGTCCTACACCTTC. It is translated as CASSYSLKVSYTF.

The J gene is TRBJ1-1, the V gene TRBV7-2; D remains ambiguous. Germline loops: CDR1 SGHTA, CDR2 FQGNSA. Trimming took off 6 bases at V and 1 base at J, with 18 bases between the two ends. The length of the CDR3 is 16 residues. The CDR3 reads CASSAALGLRNTEAFF. The CDR3 DNA sequence: TGTGCCAGCAGTGCCGCCCTTGGACTTCGGAACACTGAAGCTTTCTTT. The variable domain in full, with the rest retrieved from reference TRBV7-2 and TRBJ1-1, is GAGVSQSPSNKVTEKGKDVELRCDPISGHTALYWYRQSLGQGLEFLIYFQGNSAPDKSGLPSDRFSAERTGGSVSTLTIQRTQQEDSAVYLCASSAALGLRNTEAFFGQGTRLTVV.

This chain connects TRBV10-3 to TRBJ1-1; no clear D. This CDR3 has 13 amino acids. Per germline, CDR1 ENHRY and CDR2 SYGVKD. Trimming left V 4 bases short and J 2 bases short, with 8 bases between. CDR3 sequence (DNA): TGTGCCATCAGTGGGGCAGCCAACACTGAAGCTTTCTTT. It is translated as CAISGAANTEAFF.

The table lists this clonotype with many counts. The chain uses TRBV18 and TRBJ2-7; D may be TRBD1 or TRBD2 (5 bases each). The germline V and J ends were trimmed by 2 bases and 5 bases, with 16 bases remaining between them. The CDR3 is 15 residues long. Germline assignment: CDR1 KGHSH and CDR2 LQKENI. DNA of the CDR3: TGTGCCAGCTCACCAATAGCGTGGACAATCGACGAGCAGTACTTC. Amino acids: CASSPIAWTIDEQYF. The entire variable domain, with the rest obtained from reference TRBV18 and TRBJ2-7, is as follows: NAGVMQNPRHLVRRRGQEARLRCSPMKGHSHVYWYRQLPEEGLKFMVYLQKENIIDESGMPKERFSAEFPKEGPSILRIQQVVRGDSAAYFCASSPIAWTIDEQYFGPGTRLTVT.

This clonotype was counted at least ten times. DNA of the CDR3: TGTGCCAGCAGCTTGAGGACTAGCGCTAGCTCCTACAATGAGCAGTTCTTC. It translates to CASSLRTSASSYNEQFF. V usage is TRBV7-9 and J usage is TRBJ2-1; 9 nucleotides line up with TRBD2. CDR3 length equals 17 residues. The V and J ends lost 3 bases and 0 bases, in that order; junction bases with no gene match: 6. Germline V lookup: CDR1 SEHNR, CDR2 FQNEAQ (reference sequence).

This clonotype has at least ten counts. CDR3 amino acids: CASSLEWGHEQYF. DNA for the CDR3: TGTGCCAGCAGCTTAGAGTGGGGCCACGAGCAGTACTTC. This rearrangement joins TRBV7-6 to TRBJ2-7; D is perhaps TRBD1 (5 bases). V was shortened by 1 base and J by 5 bases, with 9 bases between the two germline ends. CDR3 length equals 13 residues. CDR1 and CDR2 (germline): SGHVS, FNYEAQ.

This clonotype has at least ten counts. The chain uses TRBV2 and TRBJ2-1; 13 nucleotides agree with TRBD2. The trim removed 6 bases at V and 8 bases at J, leaving 7 bases unmatched. This CDR3 region has 15 residues. From germline, CDR1 is SNHLY and CDR2 FYNNEI. CDR3 in DNA: TGTGCCAGCAGCCCCGGACTAGCGGGAGTCCATGAGCAGTTCTTC. This codes for CASSPGLAGVHEQFF.

This clonotype was picked up a small number of times. This chain connects TRBV20-1 to TRBJ2-5, with D possibly being TRBD2 (6 bases). The CDR3 has 15 residues. V lost 3 bases and J lost 3, with 17 bases in between. Germline V gene sequence: CDR1 DFQATT, CDR2 SNEGSKA (reference sequence). Here the CDR3 reads CSASPRGVFEETQYF. As DNA, the CDR3 is TGCAGTGCTAGTCCCCGCGGGGTATTTGAAGAGACCCAGTACTTC.

This clonotype was recorded many times. The rearrangement links TRBV28 to TRBJ2-7; D is perhaps TRBD2 (6 bases). Germline CDR1 MDHEN, CDR2 SYDVKM. The CDR3 is made up of 14 amino acids. Trimming pared 5 bases from V and 6 bases from J, leaving 17 bases between. The CDR3 nucleotides are TGTGCCAGCAGTGGTAGCGGTGGGGCCGGCGAGCAGTACTTC. Translation gives CASSGSGGAGEQYF.

This clonotype was counted many times. V gene TRBV4-1 combines with J gene TRBJ2-5; D remains ambiguous. The CDR3 loop spans 14 amino acids. V was pared by 3 bases and J by 2 bases, with 10 bases between. From germline, CDR1 is MGHRA and CDR2 YSYEKL. The CDR3 region is CASSQSGNQETQYF. In nucleotides, the CDR3 is TGCGCCAGCAGCCAGTCAGGAAATCAAGAGACCCAGTACTTC.

At least ten counts were recorded for this clonotype. A clone one base away is much larger, so this may be a read error. This chain connects TRBV11-2 to TRBJ2-1; D is unresolved. Germline CDR1 is SGHAT and CDR2 is FQNNGV. Trimming removed 1 base from V and 0 bases from J, with 7 bases in between. This CDR3 spans 15 amino acids. This CDR3 is CASSLARSSYNEQFF. CDR3 nucleotides: TGTGCCAGCAGCTTAGCCAGGAGCTCCTACAATGAGCAGTTCTTC.